This TCR beta chain was documented in a study of shared clonotypes between healthy human individuals. Roughly 200 ng DNA, 25,000 to 30,000 T cell genomes, went into each sorted-subset replicate PCR. Here immunoSEQ multiplex PCR was the method, and the copy in TCRdb shows in-frame clones only, minus some. The data hold hundreds of thousands of clones, with about 96% observed a single time. Naive CD8 cells comprised CD45RO-negative, CCR7-positively selected cells, excluding terminally differentiated effector memory CD45RA+ cells. Germline V gives CDR1 MDHEN, CDR2 SYDVKM. V was clipped by 4 bases and J by 8 bases, with 26 bases between them. CDR3 length: 17 amino acids.

The chain employs TRBV28 and TRBJ1-2; unclear D gene. The sequencing sample was made of naive CD8+ T cells sorted from blood. This sequence originates from a woman between 25 and 40 years old in good health. The CDR3 bases are TGTGCCAGCAGTTCCCTAATACGGCAAGAGGAGCGGCGAGGCTACACCTTC. Protein product: CASSSLIRQEERRGYTF.